This TCR beta chain was recovered during a study of control samples from healthy donors and cancer patients. Libraries were prepared by immunoSEQ multiplex PCR; TCRdb keeps only in-frame clonotypes and omits some of them. The table shows 100,000 to 130,000 clones, with approximately 84% occurring only once. Germline V gives CDR1 SGHVS, CDR2 FNYEAQ. V shed 1 base and J shed 1 base, with 7 bases lying between them. The CDR3 length is 14 residues. The sequence was collected from a young man in good health. The chain has TRBV7-6 and TRBJ1-1, with D uncertain. Sequencing was carried out using blood. CDR3 bases: TGTGCCAGCAGCTTAGATATAACGAACACTGAAGCTTTCTTT. As protein: CASSLDITNTEAFF.